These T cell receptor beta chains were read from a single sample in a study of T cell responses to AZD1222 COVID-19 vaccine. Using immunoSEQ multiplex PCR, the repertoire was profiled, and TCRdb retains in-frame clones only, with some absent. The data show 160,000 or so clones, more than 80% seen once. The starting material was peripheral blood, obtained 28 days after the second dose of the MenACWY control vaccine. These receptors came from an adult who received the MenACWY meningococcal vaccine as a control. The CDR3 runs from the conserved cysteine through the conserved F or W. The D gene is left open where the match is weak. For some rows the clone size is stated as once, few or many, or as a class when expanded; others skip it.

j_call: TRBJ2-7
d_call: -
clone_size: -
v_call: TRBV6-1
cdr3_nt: TGTGCCAGCAGTGAAGAGGAACGCGGGCAGTACTTC
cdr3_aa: CASSEEERGQYF

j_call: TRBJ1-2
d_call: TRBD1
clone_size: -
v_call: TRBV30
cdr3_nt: TGTGCCTGGAGTGTACAGGGGCAGGGCGGTGGCTACACCTTC
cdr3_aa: CAWSVQGQGGGYTF

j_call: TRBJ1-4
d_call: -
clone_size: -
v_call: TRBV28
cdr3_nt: TGTGCCAGCAGTCTGGGGGCACCCAATGAAAAACTGTTTTTT
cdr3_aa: CASSLGAPNEKLFF

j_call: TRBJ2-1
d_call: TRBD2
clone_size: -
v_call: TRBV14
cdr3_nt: TGTGCCAGCAGCCCCCGGGGACTAGTACGCAATGAGCAGTTCTTC
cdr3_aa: CASSPRGLVRNEQFF

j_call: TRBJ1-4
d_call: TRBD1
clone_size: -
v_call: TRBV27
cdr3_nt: TGTGCCAGCAGTCCGGGACAGGGGATCTTGCCGGAAAAACTGTTTTTT
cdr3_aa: CASSPGQGILPEKLFF

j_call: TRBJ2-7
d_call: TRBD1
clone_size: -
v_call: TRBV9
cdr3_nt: TGTGCCAGCAGCGTATTGGGGGACAGCTCCTACGAGCAGTACTTC
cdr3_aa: CASSVLGDSSYEQYF

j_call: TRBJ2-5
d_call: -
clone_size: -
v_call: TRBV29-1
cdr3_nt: TGCAGCATCCTGAGGGACCAAGAGACCCAGTACTTC
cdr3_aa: CSILRDQETQYF

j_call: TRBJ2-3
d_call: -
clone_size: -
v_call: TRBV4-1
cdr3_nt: TGCGCCAGCAGCCAAGGGGGACAAGCTAGCACAGATACGCAGTATTTT
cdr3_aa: CASSQGGQASTDTQYF

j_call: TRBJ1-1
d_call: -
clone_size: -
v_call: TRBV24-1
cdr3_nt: TGTGCCACCCGGGCGGGGAACACTGAAGCTTTCTTT
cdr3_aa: CATRAGNTEAFF

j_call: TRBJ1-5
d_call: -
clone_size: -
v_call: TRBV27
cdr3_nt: TGTGCCAGCAGGCTAGCAGGGAGCAATCAGCCCCAGCATTTT
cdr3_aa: CASRLAGSNQPQHF

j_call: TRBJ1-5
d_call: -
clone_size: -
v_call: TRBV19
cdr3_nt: TGTGCCAGTAGTGTAGAGGGAAATCAGCCCCAGCATTTT
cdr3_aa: CASSVEGNQPQHF

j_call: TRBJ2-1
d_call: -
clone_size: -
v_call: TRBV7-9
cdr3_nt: TGTGCCAGCAGCCGACGGACCACCCATAGCTCCTACAATGAGCAGTTCTTC
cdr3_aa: CASSRRTTHSSYNEQFF

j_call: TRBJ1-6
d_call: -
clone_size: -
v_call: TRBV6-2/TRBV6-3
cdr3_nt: TGTGCCAGCAGTTCCTGGTTGCCGGGCTCCTATAATTCACCCCTCCACTTT
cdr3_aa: CASSSWLPGSYNSPLHF

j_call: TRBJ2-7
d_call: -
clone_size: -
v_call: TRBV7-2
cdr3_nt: TGTGCCAGCAGCTCGGACAGCTACTACGAGCAGTACTTC
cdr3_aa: CASSSDSYYEQYF

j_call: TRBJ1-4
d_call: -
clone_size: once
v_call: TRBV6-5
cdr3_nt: TGTGCCTCCGGCAGGGCGAGGTTGGAAAAACTGTTTTTT
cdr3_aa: CASGRARLEKLFF

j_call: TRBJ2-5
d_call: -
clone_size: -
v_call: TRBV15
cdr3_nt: TGTGCCACCAGCAGGCCGGGAGGGGGCCGGTACCAAGAGACCCAGTACTTC
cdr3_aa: CATSRPGGGRYQETQYF

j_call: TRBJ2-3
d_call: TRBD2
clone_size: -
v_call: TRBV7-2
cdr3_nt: TGTGCCAGCAGCTTGTTCGGACTAGCGGTCACAGATACGCAGTATTTT
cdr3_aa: CASSLFGLAVTDTQYF

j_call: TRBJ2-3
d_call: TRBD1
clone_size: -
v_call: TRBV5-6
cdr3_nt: TGTGCCAGCAGCTTGGGGACAGGGGGCTTCACAGATACGCAGTATTTT
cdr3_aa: CASSLGTGGFTDTQYF

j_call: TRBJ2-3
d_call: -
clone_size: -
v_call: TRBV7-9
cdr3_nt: TGTGCCAGCAGCTTCGAAGGGACCTACACAGATACGCAGTATTTT
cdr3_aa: CASSFEGTYTDTQYF

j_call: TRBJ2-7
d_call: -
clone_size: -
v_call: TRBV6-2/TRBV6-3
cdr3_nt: TGTGCCAGCAGTTACACCGCCTACGAGCAGTACTTC
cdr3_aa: CASSYTAYEQYF

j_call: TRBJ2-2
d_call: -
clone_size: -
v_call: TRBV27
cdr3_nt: TGTGCCAGCAGTTGGGCGTGGGGGGCAGGGGGCACCGGGGAGCTGTTTTTT
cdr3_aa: CASSWAWGAGGTGELFF

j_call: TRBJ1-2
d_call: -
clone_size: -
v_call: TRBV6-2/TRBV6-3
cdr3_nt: TGTGCCAGCAGTTTGGGGGGTTATGGCTACACCTTC
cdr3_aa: CASSLGGYGYTF

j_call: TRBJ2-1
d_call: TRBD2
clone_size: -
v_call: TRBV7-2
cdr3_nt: TGTGCCAGCAGCCCCCTCTCGACTAGCCCTCCCCCGTTCTTC
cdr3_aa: CASSPLSTSPPPFF

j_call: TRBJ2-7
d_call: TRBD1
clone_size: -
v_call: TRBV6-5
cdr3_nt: TGTGCCAGCAGTTACGGCTCGGGACAGGGGTACTACGAGCAGTACTTC
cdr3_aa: CASSYGSGQGYYEQYF

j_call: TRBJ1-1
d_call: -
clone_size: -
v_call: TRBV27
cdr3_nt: TGTGCCAGCAGTCCTTGGGTGAACACTGAAGCTTTCTTT
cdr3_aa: CASSPWVNTEAFF

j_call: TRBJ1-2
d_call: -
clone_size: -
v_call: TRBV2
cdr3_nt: TGTGCCAGCTCAGGGCCCGGATTTAACTATGGCTACACCTTC
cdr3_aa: CASSGPGFNYGYTF

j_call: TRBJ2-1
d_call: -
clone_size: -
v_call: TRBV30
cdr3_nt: TGTGCCGGGGCCGGGTTCGCGGGATTGTCCTACAATGAGCAGTTCTTC
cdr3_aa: CAGAGFAGLSYNEQFF

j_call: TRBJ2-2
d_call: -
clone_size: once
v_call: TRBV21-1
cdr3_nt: TGTGCCAGCAGCTCTGGGACTCAGATTGTCGGGGAGCTGTTTTTT
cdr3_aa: CASSSGTQIVGELFF

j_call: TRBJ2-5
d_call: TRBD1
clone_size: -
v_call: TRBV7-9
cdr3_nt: TGTGCCAGCAGCCCGGGACAGGGGCGGGAGACCCAGTACTTC
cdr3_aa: CASSPGQGRETQYF

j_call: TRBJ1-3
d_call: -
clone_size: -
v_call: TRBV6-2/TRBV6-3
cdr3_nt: TGTGCCAGCAGTTACAGAAGGTTGTCTGGAAACACCATATATTTT
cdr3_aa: CASSYRRLSGNTIYF

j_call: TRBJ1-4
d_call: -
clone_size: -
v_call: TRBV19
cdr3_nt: TGTGCCAGTAGTATAGTGGCAGCAACTAATGAAAAACTGTTTTTT
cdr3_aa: CASSIVAATNEKLFF